This TCR beta chain originates from a study of cytomegalovirus exposure and HLA in healthy donors. Details on this clone: The antigen is unknown.

V was clipped by 6 bases and J by 7 bases, with 15 bases between them. The CDR3 is 13 residues long. Germline CDR1 reads MDHEN; CDR2 reads SYDVKM. 60 Vbeta and 13 Jbeta primers were used in PCR. Data came from immunoSEQ multiplex PCR; TCRdb stores just in-frame clones and leaves some out. Its table lists roughly 88,000 clones. Whole-study findings and limits: Researchers reported in a later analysis that a missense DCLRE1C variant was tied to TCR beta V- and J-gene trimming. The only immune exposure information that was available was CMV serostatus. Cytomegalovirus-associated status was assigned to some 180 TCR beta chains.

The gene calls are TRBV28 and TRBJ2-5, with D possibly being TRBD2 (5 bases). The TCR originated in a man in his fifties or sixties in good health and CMV-seropositive. Sequencing was performed on PBMCs. Here the CDR3 reads CASSFSRDGTQYF. The CDR3, as DNA: TGTGCCAGCAGCTTCTCCCGGGATGGGACCCAGTACTTC.